The 6 T cell receptor beta chains below all came from one sample that was sequenced in a study of identical twins. TCRdb processed the 5' RACE reads anew with MiXCR; each CDR3 protein has one entry. The sample contains some 570,000 distinct CDR3 sequences, 20% to 25% of which appear only once. These data were also reused for a study on yellow fever vaccine responses in identical twins.

The sequenced sample was CD4+ T cells sorted from blood. All receptors derive from a woman in her late teens or twenties in good health.

This sequence joins TRBV6-1 and TRBJ2-2; a possible D gene is TRBD2 (7 bases). The CDR3 has 16 residues. Germline assignment: CDR1 MNHNS and CDR2 SASEGT. The V gene lost 8 bases and the J gene lost 0 bases, with 16 bases spanning the gap. CDR3 sequence (DNA): TGTGCCAGCTACCCGGGGGGACATTCGAACACCGGGGAGCTGTTTTTT. Its translation is CASYPGGHSNTGELFF.

The table lists this clonotype with a few counts. This chain joins TRBV20-1 and TRBJ1-1, with a tentative D call TRBD1 (5 bases). This CDR3 region has 15 residues. The germline V gene encodes CDR1 DFQATT and CDR2 SNEGSKA (reference sequence). Trimming left V 1 base short and J 5 bases short, with 17 bases between. CDR3 bases: TGCAGTGCTAGAGTACCCGACAAGGGGTCTACTGAAGCTTTCTTT. It encodes CSARVPDKGSTEAFF.

This clonotype appeared a few times. The gene calls are TRBV3-1 and TRBJ1-2; 7 nucleotides align to TRBD1. The CDR3 is made up of 13 amino acids. In germline, CDR1 is LGHDT, CDR2 YNNKEL (reference sequence). J was trimmed by 4 bases and V by 5 bases; bases with no gene match: 4. This CDR3 is CASSFDRAYGYTF. The CDR3 region has the DNA TGTGCCAGCAGCTTCGACAGGGCCTATGGCTACACCTTC.

The V and J genes are TRBV5-4 and TRBJ2-3; D is possibly TRBD1 or TRBD2 (6 bases each). The CDR3 runs 15 residues. Germline V gene sequence: CDR1 SGHNT, CDR2 YYREEE (reference sequence). V was shortened by 3 bases and J by 1 base, with 12 bases between the two germline ends. The CDR3 bases are TGTGCCAGCAGCTCAATGGGGGGCGGCACAGATACGCAGTATTTT. This gives the protein CASSSMGGGTDTQYF.

This clonotype has a handful of counts. The J gene is TRBJ2-7, the V gene TRBV20-1; TRBD2 might be the D (6 bases). CDR1 is DFQATT and CDR2 is SNEGSKA in the germline V gene (reference sequence). The CDR3 extends over 12 amino acids. The V gene lost 7 bases and the J gene lost 0 bases, with 10 bases spanning the gap. CDR3 in DNA: TGCAGTGTGGTCGGGAGCTCCTACGAGCAGTACTTC. Protein sequence: CSVVGSSYEQYF.

This clonotype was picked up a small number of times. The J gene is TRBJ2-1, the V gene TRBV20-1; possibly TRBD2 for D (5 bases). V was clipped by 0 bases and J by 0 bases, with 12 bases between them. Germline V gene data show CDR1 as DFQATT and CDR2 as SNEGSKA (reference sequence). The CDR3 totals 16 residues. CDR3 in amino acids: CSARDKELVSYNEQFF. The CDR3 nucleotides read TGCAGTGCTAGAGATAAGGAACTAGTCTCCTACAATGAGCAGTTCTTC.